This passage covers 27 T cell receptor beta chains from one sample sequenced in a study of shared clonotypes between healthy human individuals. Produced via immunoSEQ multiplex PCR; TCRdb's table is partial and in-frame only. In the table there are some 100,000 clones, under 70% of which are singletons. Sequencing was performed on memory CD8+ T cells sorted from blood. Subset indicated: CD45RO+ cells pooled with CCR7-negative TemRA cells. These receptors were taken from a woman younger than 45 in good health.

The rearrangement uses TRBV5-5 and TRBJ2-7, with 8 bases aligning to TRBD1. Germline CDR1 is SGHKS and CDR2 is YYEKEE (reference sequence). Trimming cost V 4 bases and J 1 base; bases outside gene matches: 7. This CDR3 is 15 amino acids long. As DNA, the CDR3 is TGTGCCAGCAGCAACGACAGGGGCAGATCCTACGAGCAGTACTTC. It is translated as CASSNDRGRSYEQYF.

This sequence joins TRBV28 and TRBJ2-7; D gene unclear. V was pared by 5 bases and J by 6 bases, with 11 bases between. This CDR3 comprises 12 residues. Germline V gene sequence: CDR1 MDHEN, CDR2 SYDVKM. CDR3 sequence (DNA): TGTGCCAGCAGTCCCGACGAAAGCGAGCAGTACTTC. This gives the protein CASSPDESEQYF.

This chain joins TRBV7-8 and TRBJ2-7; D unresolved. Germline V gives CDR1 SGHVS, CDR2 FQNEAQ. Between the trimmed V and J ends, which lost 1 base and 2 bases, there was a span of 12 bases. CDR3 length: 15 amino acids. The CDR3 nucleotides read TGTGCCAGCAGCTTAGACTTTGAGATCGCCTACGAGCAGTACTTC. As protein: CASSLDFEIAYEQYF.

In this sample, this clone turned up a few times. The V and J genes are TRBV27 and TRBJ1-1, with a tentative D call TRBD1 (5 bases). Germline values: CDR1 MNHEY, CDR2 SMNVEV (reference sequence). V lost 5 bases to trimming and J lost 5 bases, with 12 bases between them. The length of the CDR3 is 13 residues. The DNA of the CDR3 is TGTGCCAGCAGTCTGTCGGGGCGAACTGAAGCTTTCTTT. Residues: CASSLSGRTEAFF.

The chain is built from TRBV5-1 and TRBJ2-6; D not certain. V was trimmed by 0 bases and J by 4 bases, leaving 11 bases between them. The germline V gene encodes CDR1 SGHRS and CDR2 YFSETQ. This CDR3 is built from 16 residues. The CDR3 DNA reads as TGCGCCAGCAGCTTGGTAGTGACTTCGGGGGCCAACGTCCTGACTTTC. Its translation is CASSLVVTSGANVLTF.

This CDR3 is CASSLVVRQQYF. DNA for the CDR3: TGTGCCAGCAGCTTAGTTGTCAGACAGCAGTACTTC. This chain connects TRBV13 to TRBJ2-7; D not resolved. The ends were cut back, 1 base at V and 8 bases at J, with 9 bases in the middle. CDR3 length: 12 amino acids. Germline loops: CDR1 PRHDT, CDR2 FYEKMQ (reference sequence).

This clone was observed once. This chain connects TRBV5-4 to TRBJ2-2; a weak D match, TRBD1 (6 bases). Per the germline V gene, CDR1 is SGHNT and CDR2 is YYREEE (reference sequence). The CDR3 runs to 14 residues. The germline V and J ends were trimmed by 0 bases and 7 bases, with 10 bases remaining between them. CDR3 in amino acids: CASSLDREVGELFF. The CDR3 coding sequence is TGTGCCAGCAGCTTGGACAGGGAAGTCGGGGAGCTGTTTTTT.

The gene calls are TRBV27 and TRBJ2-7; 9 positions agree with TRBD2. The ends lost 2 bases at V and 6 bases at J; junction bases unmatched: 8. The CDR3 contains 15 residues. CDR1 and CDR2 from the germline V gene are MNHEY and SMNVEV (reference sequence). CDR3 in amino acids: CASSLSAGGLSEQYF. CDR3 DNA: TGTGCCAGCAGTTTAAGTGCGGGAGGGCTCTCCGAGCAGTACTTC.

The chain carries TRBV6-6 and TRBJ2-7, with D uncertain. The CDR3 runs to 13 residues. Trimming stripped 6 bases from V and 0 bases from J, with 9 bases between. Germline CDR1 and CDR2: MNHNY and SVGAGI (reference sequence). The CDR3 sequence: CASSSHSSYEQYF. DNA for the CDR3: TGTGCCAGCAGCTCACACAGCTCCTACGAGCAGTACTTC.

The V and J genes are TRBV5-1 and TRBJ2-2; no firm D call. Trimming left V 4 bases short and J 6 bases short, with 13 bases between. The CDR3 length is 14 residues. The germline V gene has CDR1 SGHRS and CDR2 YFSETQ. This CDR3 is CASSPVLVSGELFF. CDR3 DNA: TGCGCCAGCAGCCCGGTGCTAGTATCCGGGGAGCTGTTTTTT.

The J gene is TRBJ2-7, the V gene TRBV11-3, with a tentative D call TRBD2 (6 bases). V lost 4 bases, J lost 0 bases, and 19 bases lay in between. Germline CDR1 is SGHNT and CDR2 is YENEEA. The CDR3 has 17 residues. In DNA form, the CDR3 reads TGTGCCAGCAGCTGCGTCTGCGGCGGGACGCCCTCCTACGAGCAGTACTTC. It codes for CASSCVCGGTPSYEQYF.

The chain links TRBV6-1 to TRBJ2-3, with 7 bases that match TRBD2. The CDR3 has 16 residues. V dropped 4 bases and J dropped 1; count of bases not matched to a gene: 8. The germline gives CDR1 MNHNS, CDR2 SASEGT. The CDR3 nucleotides read TGTGCCAGCAGTGTTTGGCGGGGGAGGGGCACAGATACGCAGTATTTT. It specifies CASSVWRGRGTDTQYF.

The chain combines TRBV29-1 with TRBJ2-3; D gene ambiguous. Deletions cut 4 bases from V and 2 bases from J, with 13 bases between. CDR1 and CDR2 (germline): SQVTM, ANQGSEA. There are 14 residues in the CDR3. CDR3 residues: CSVVETSNTDTQYF. The CDR3 DNA is TGCAGCGTTGTGGAGACTTCAAACACAGATACGCAGTATTTT.

CDR3 bases: TGCGCCAGCAGCTTGGGTTTTAGCGGGAGGGCCAATGAGCAGTTCTTC. It translates to CASSLGFSGRANEQFF. The chain couples TRBV5-1 to TRBJ2-1, with 11 bases lining up with TRBD2. From germline, CDR1 is SGHRS and CDR2 YFSETQ. The CDR3 contains 16 residues. With 0 bases clipped from V and 6 bases from J, the junction kept 5 bases outside the gene matches.

As DNA, the CDR3 is TGTGCCAGCGGGGGCGGGATCGTCATCGTTGGAGAGCAGTTCTTC. Translating gives CASGGGIVIVGEQFF. The rearrangement joins TRBV28 to TRBJ2-1; D may be TRBD1 or TRBD2 (6 bases each). This CDR3 comprises 15 residues. The germline CDR1 and CDR2 sequences are MDHEN and SYDVKM. V was pared by 8 bases and J by 10 bases, with 24 bases between.

The sample holds a few counts of this clone. The chain employs TRBV7-2 and TRBJ2-7, with D perhaps matching TRBD2 (6 bases). CDR1 and CDR2 from the germline V gene are SGHTA and FQGNSA. V lost 4 bases and J lost 3, with 16 bases in between. This CDR3 comprises 15 residues. The DNA of the CDR3 is TGTGCCAGCAGCTACGGAGCGGGCGGCGTCTACGAGCAGTACTTC. This sequence encodes CASSYGAGGVYEQYF.

This sequence joins TRBV9 and TRBJ2-7; TRBD1 might be the D (5 bases). Per the germline V gene, CDR1 is SGDLS and CDR2 is YYNGEE. The ends were cut back, 2 bases at V and 2 bases at J, with 14 bases in the middle. This CDR3 spans 15 amino acids. This CDR3 reads CASSVADSTAYEQYF. As DNA, the CDR3 is TGTGCCAGCAGCGTGGCTGACAGTACTGCCTACGAGCAGTACTTC. Drawing the rest from reference TRBV9 and TRBJ2-7, the complete variable domain is DSGVTQTPKHLITATGQRVTLRCSPRSGDLSVYWYQQSLDQGLQFLIQYYNGEERAKGNILERFSAQQFPDLHSELNLSSLELGDSALYFCASSVADSTAYEQYFGPGTRLTVT.

The chain employs TRBV28 and TRBJ2-7; 12 bases are a match to TRBD2. Trimming cost V 11 bases and J 1 base; bases outside gene matches: 6. This CDR3 contains 14 residues. CDR1 is MDHEN and CDR2 is SYDVKM in the germline V gene. The DNA for the CDR3 is TGTGCCGCTAGCGGGAGGGCCCTTTCCTACGAGCAGTACTTC. The encoded protein is CAASGRALSYEQYF. Full variable domain (remainder filled in from reference TRBV28 and TRBJ2-7): DVKVTQSSRYLVKRTGEKVFLECVQDMDHENMFWYRQDPGLGLRLIYFSYDVKMKEKGDIPEGYSVSREKKERFSLILESASTNQTSMYLCAASGRALSYEQYFGPGTRLTVT.

This clone was counted a few times. The rearrangement links TRBV4-1 to TRBJ2-1; 7 bases line up with TRBD2. The V gene's germline CDR1 is MGHRA and CDR2 YSYEKL. J was trimmed by 9 bases and V by 6 bases; bases with no gene match: 8. The CDR3 contains 13 residues. The CDR3 protein is CASSAGVEGEQFF. CDR3 coding DNA: TGCGCCAGCAGTGCGGGAGTGGAGGGTGAGCAGTTCTTC.

This clone was picked up many times. The genes are TRBV5-1 and TRBJ1-2, with 8 positions matching TRBD1. This CDR3 comprises 17 residues. After removal of 4 bases from V and 1 base from J, the junction contained 12 bases not matched to a gene. CDR1 is SGHRS, CDR2 YFSETQ, per germline. The CDR3, as DNA: TGCGCCAGCAGCCCTGGGACAGGCCGAGCAGATAACTATGGCTACACCTTC. Translated: CASSPGTGRADNYGYTF. Looking up the rest from reference TRBV5-1 and TRBJ1-2 gives the full variable domain: KAGVTQTPRYLIKTRGQQVTLSCSPISGHRSVSWYQQTPGQGLQFLFEYFSETQRNKGNFPGRFSGRQFSNSRSEMNVSTLELGDSALYLCASSPGTGRADNYGYTFGSGTRLTVV.

V usage is TRBV7-8 and J usage is TRBJ1-1; possible D gene TRBD1, 6 bases. V was cut by 5 bases and J by 0 bases, with 16 bases left in between. CDR3 length: 16 amino acids. CDR1 is SGHVS and CDR2 is FQNEAQ in the germline V gene. CDR3 sequence: CASSPSRTAMNTEAFF. In DNA, the CDR3 is TGTGCCAGCAGCCCTTCTCGGACAGCTATGAACACTGAAGCTTTCTTT.

The chain couples TRBV5-6 to TRBJ1-5, with D maybe TRBD1 (6 bases). This CDR3 is built from 13 residues. V was clipped by 2 bases and J by 7 bases, with 10 bases between them. The germline V gene has CDR1 SGHDT and CDR2 YYEEEE. In DNA, the CDR3 is TGTGCCAGCAGCTTACAGGGTGGGCAGCCCCAGCATTTT. The encoded protein is CASSLQGGQPQHF. Based on the CDR3 plus reference TRBV5-6 and TRBJ1-5, the full variable domain is DAGVTQSPTHLIKTRGQQVTLRCSPKSGHDTVSWYQQALGQGPQFIFQYYEEEERQRGNFPDRFSGHQFPNYSSELNVNALLLGDSALYLCASSLQGGQPQHFGDGTRLSIL.

CDR3 nucleotides: TGTGCCAGCTCGCCGGGCAGGGCCTACGAGCAGTACTTC. Protein: CASSPGRAYEQYF. V usage is TRBV28 and J usage is TRBJ2-7; D possibly corresponds to TRBD1 (5 bases). Germline V gene sequence: CDR1 MDHEN, CDR2 SYDVKM. V was cut by 8 bases and J by 2 bases, with 13 bases left in between. CDR3 size: 13 residues. Full variable domain (rest looked up from reference TRBV28 and TRBJ2-7): DVKVTQSSRYLVKRTGEKVFLECVQDMDHENMFWYRQDPGLGLRLIYFSYDVKMKEKGDIPEGYSVSREKKERFSLILESASTNQTSMYLCASSPGRAYEQYFGPGTRLTVT.

The V gene is TRBV6-5, the J gene TRBJ2-7; weak D call: TRBD2 (5 bases). The CDR3 contains 12 residues. V was cut by 6 bases and J by 5 bases, with 11 bases left in between. Germline CDR1 MNHEY, CDR2 SVGAGI. CDR3 amino acids: CASSYSAHEQYF. CDR3 DNA sequence: TGTGCCAGCAGCTATAGCGCCCACGAGCAGTACTTC.

The V and J genes are TRBV7-6 and TRBJ2-7; weak D call: TRBD2 (5 bases). The germline gives CDR1 SGHVS, CDR2 FNYEAQ. The CDR3 spans 13 residues. With 1 base removed from V and 3 bases from J, the gap between germline ends came to 7 bases. The CDR3 reads CASSLGTFYEQYF. CDR3 coding DNA: TGTGCCAGCAGCTTAGGGACTTTCTACGAGCAGTACTTC.

Turning to this clone: This specimen includes other DNA sequences encoding the same CDR3. This chain joins TRBV5-1 and TRBJ1-4, with D possibly TRBD1 on 5 matching bases. Germline lookup yields CDR1 SGHRS and CDR2 YFSETQ. The CDR3 totals 15 residues. V lost 0 bases and J 5 bases, leaving 11 bases between the germline ends. For the CDR3, the DNA is TGCGCCAGCAGCTTGGGGGACCGGGACAATGAAAAACTGTTTTTT. Its translation is CASSLGDRDNEKLFF.

The chain is built from TRBV7-2 and TRBJ2-5; 8 bases fit TRBD2. This CDR3 comprises 16 residues. With 2 bases clipped from V and 1 base from J, the junction kept 6 bases outside the gene matches. Germline-derived CDR1 and CDR2 are SGHTA and FQGNSA. The CDR3 reads CASSLIAGSSQETQYF. As DNA, the CDR3 is TGTGCCAGCAGCTTAATAGCGGGGAGTTCCCAAGAGACCCAGTACTTC.